The clone carrying this T cell receptor beta chain came up a few times. Its specificity is not known. Unique molecular identifiers were built into the TCRbeta library. Using its own MiXCR run on the PCR reads, TCRdb lists one record per CDR3 protein. The sample consists of fewer than 550,000 distinct CDR3 sequences, about a sixth of them appearing once. Trimming pared 3 bases from V and 3 bases from J, leaving 18 bases between. The CDR3 covers 15 residues. CDR1 GTSNPN and CDR2 SVGIG come from the germline V gene (reference sequence). This sample was included in a study of T-cell reconstitution after alpha-beta-depleted transplantation in children. General study results and limits: At day 60, the high TCRbeta diversity found in some patients originated from recipient T cells and thymic progenitors that had survived.

Sequencing used PBMCs, mostly from graft donor cells, obtained 360 days after TCRalphabeta/CD19-depleted stem cell transplant. The chain combines TRBV30 with TRBJ2-7; possible D gene TRBD2, 6 bases. This TCR was recovered from a boy under two years old who had a stem cell transplant for Wiskott-Aldrich syndrome, so the T cells may come from the graft donor. In nucleotides, the CDR3 is TGTGCCTGGAGAGGAGGGCCTAGCCCCTTCTACGAGCAGTACTTC. Translated, it gives CAWRGGPSPFYEQYF.